These T cell receptor beta chains were read from a single sample in a study of OX40 agonist ivuxolimab in advanced cancers. Sequencing used immunoSEQ multiplex PCR; TCRdb keeps in-frame clones, though not all of them. Of roughly 40,000 clones listed, around nine tenths are singletons. The material sequenced was CD4+ or CD8+ T cells sorted from blood, taken in a trial of the OX40 agonist ivuxolimab. These receptors originate from an adult with an advanced solid tumor such as melanoma, head and neck, liver or kidney cancer. Both conserved end residues are part of each CDR3. D genes are given only for firm matches. Size tells how often a clone was seen (once, few, many) or the class of an expanded clone, and some rows leave it out.

d_call,v_call,clone_size,j_call,cdr3_aa,cdr3_nt
TRBD1,TRBV2,NA,TRBJ2-1,CASSENRGPYNEQFF,TGTGCCAGCAGTGAAAACAGGGGGCCCTACAATGAGCAGTTCTTC
NA,TRBV5-6,NA,TRBJ1-1,CASSWRRVGNTEAFF,TGTGCCAGCAGCTGGAGGAGGGTGGGCAACACTGAAGCTTTCTTT
NA,TRBV6-1,once,TRBJ2-7,CASSEVRGQALYEQYF,TGTGCCAGCAGTGAAGTTCGGGGACAAGCCTTGTACGAGCAGTACTTC
NA,TRBV6-5,NA,TRBJ2-5,CASAMVGQETQYF,TGTGCCAGTGCGATGGTCGGCCAAGAGACCCAGTACTTC
NA,TRBV7-9,NA,TRBJ2-3,CASSHGGTDTQYF,TGTGCCAGCAGTCACGGGGGCACAGATACGCAGTATTTT
NA,TRBV20-1,few,TRBJ1-1,CSARPAFF,TGCAGCGCTAGACCCGCTTTCTTT
TRBD1,TRBV27,NA,TRBJ2-7,CASSPDRGWYEQYF,TGTGCCAGCAGTCCGGACAGGGGATGGTACGAGCAGTACTTC
NA,TRBV6-6,few,TRBJ2-1,CASSLGQMENEQFF,TGTGCCAGCAGCCTAGGACAGATGGAAAATGAGCAGTTCTTC
NA,TRBV7-9,NA,TRBJ1-1,CASSSGRMNTEAFF,TGTGCCAGCAGCTCGGGACGGATGAACACTGAAGCTTTCTTT
NA,TRBV29-1,NA,TRBJ2-3,CSVAVGGWTDTQYF,TGCAGCGTTGCGGTTGGGGGGTGGACAGATACGCAGTATTTT
TRBD1,TRBV14,few,TRBJ1-1,CASSQQGGGEAFF,TGTGCCAGCAGCCAACAGGGGGGTGGTGAAGCTTTCTTT
NA,TRBV20-1,NA,TRBJ2-7,CSARVVYEQYF,TGCAGTGCTAGAGTGGTTTACGAGCAGTACTTC
NA,TRBV5-4,once,TRBJ2-5,CASSQVGGRKETQYF,TGTGCCAGCAGCCAGGTGGGGGGCCGGAAGGAGACCCAGTACTTC
NA,TRBV5-5,few,TRBJ1-1,CASSLAIQVNTEAFF,TGTGCCAGCAGCTTGGCCATACAAGTGAACACTGAAGCTTTCTTT
NA,TRBV30,NA,TRBJ1-5,CAWSRESDQPQHF,TGTGCCTGGAGCCGGGAATCCGATCAGCCCCAGCATTTT